Listed below are T cell receptor beta chains from one sample, sequenced in a study of blood T cell repertoires in COVID-19. Here immunoSEQ multiplex PCR was the method, and the copy in TCRdb shows in-frame clones only, minus some. The table lists about 220,000 clones, about 80% of them singletons. Sequencing input: peripheral blood. These TCRs come from an older woman with acute or convalescent COVID-19. The conserved cysteine and the conserved F or W are not part of the CDR3 here.

j_call	v_call	cdr3_aa
TRBJ2-3	TRBV20-1	SASMASGGATDTQY
TRBJ1-3	TRBV7-8	ASSPDREATIY
TRBJ2-3	TRBV5-4	ASSLLQAVSTDTQY
TRBJ1-1	TRBV28	ASSTTLRGQTEAF
TRBJ2-1	TRBV10-3	AISDISGGGDEQF
TRBJ2-5	TRBV25-1	ASRGGETQY
TRBJ2-5	TRBV27	ASSLRGFGRETQY
TRBJ2-5	TRBV12-3/TRBV12-4	ASSPKETQY
TRBJ1-2	TRBV9	ASSKTRDRGREGYT
TRBJ1-6	TRBV7-9	ASSFRPGQNSPLH
TRBJ2-7	TRBV13	ASSRGTANEQY
TRBJ2-1	TRBV4-3	ASSQDPSVASGGYNEQF
TRBJ2-7	TRBV18	ASSPGASGGLSYEQY
TRBJ2-5	TRBV11-2	ASSLAGGLEETQY
TRBJ2-7	TRBV5-8	ASSLFETSGYSYEQY
TRBJ1-4	TRBV5-4	ASSSSPGQGNEKLF
TRBJ1-4	TRBV4-3	ASSHHLTPKTGGATNEKLF
TRBJ1-5	TRBV19	ASSRQSGGNQPQH
TRBJ2-7	TRBV28	ASRQGTFEQY
TRBJ1-1	TRBV27	ASSFAVGVNTEAF
TRBJ1-2	TRBV30	AWTGTGARGGYT
TRBJ1-6	TRBV6-2/TRBV6-3	ASSYGSSYNSPLH
TRBJ2-7	TRBV27	ASSLRGSTYEQY
TRBJ2-5	TRBV10-3	AISEYGQVQETQY
TRBJ2-3	TRBV29-1	SVSRGLAGVDTQY
TRBJ2-5	TRBV7-2	ASSRGGGETQY
TRBJ1-2	TRBV5-7	ASSNGGIPGVHGYT
TRBJ1-1	TRBV6-5	ASSPRTGEAF
TRBJ1-1	TRBV12-3/TRBV12-4	AILIQGNTEAF
TRBJ2-7	TRBV7-2	ASSLADRSYEQY
TRBJ1-5	TRBV6-5	ASRRQGGDQPQH
TRBJ2-7	TRBV12-3/TRBV12-4	ASSRTGYEQY
TRBJ2-2	TRBV7-9	ASSSLAGEANTGELF
TRBJ1-2	TRBV4-3	ASSQANTGWFYGYT
TRBJ1-2	TRBV5-1	ASSLQGSPNYGYT
TRBJ2-7	TRBV6-1	ASSESGTGAIRGEQY
TRBJ1-1	TRBV7-2	ASSPQSTVNTEAF
TRBJ2-2	TRBV11-1	ASSLDRLTGELF